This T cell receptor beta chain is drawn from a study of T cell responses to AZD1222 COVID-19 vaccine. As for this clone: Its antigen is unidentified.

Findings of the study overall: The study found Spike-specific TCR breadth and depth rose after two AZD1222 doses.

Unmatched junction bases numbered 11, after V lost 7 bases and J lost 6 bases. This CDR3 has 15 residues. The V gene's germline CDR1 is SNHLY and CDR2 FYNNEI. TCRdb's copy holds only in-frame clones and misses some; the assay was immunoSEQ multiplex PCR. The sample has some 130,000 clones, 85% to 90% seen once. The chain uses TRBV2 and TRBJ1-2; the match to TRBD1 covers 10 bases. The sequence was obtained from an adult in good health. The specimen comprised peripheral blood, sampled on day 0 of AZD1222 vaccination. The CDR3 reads CASIGQGVGTNGYTF. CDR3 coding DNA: TGTGCCAGCATAGGACAGGGGGTTGGAACAAATGGCTACACCTTC.